The rows below give T cell receptor beta chains drawn from one sample of a study of metastatic and nonmetastatic thyroid tumors. TCRdb reassembled clones from the PCR reads with MiXCR. The sample contains 25,000 to 30,000 clones, roughly 15% of which appear only once. The sample consisted of blood. The receptor set was obtained from a male donor with papillary thyroid cancer or a benign thyroid nodule (not recorded which). Some clones in this sample may be carry-over from other donors' samples. The conserved cysteine and the conserved F or W are not part of the CDR3 here. The D gene is left open where the match is weak.

CDR3	V	D	J
SASSTSRNSPLH	TRBV20-1	NA	TRBJ1-6
ASSHQEGDRGGYT	TRBV3-1	TRBD1	TRBJ1-2
ASTLDTDTGELF	TRBV6-4	NA	TRBJ2-2
ASSLDAPGNTIY	TRBV5-1	NA	TRBJ1-3
ASTPTFPAGNTIY	TRBV19	NA	TRBJ1-3
ASSLVASGGAGEQF	TRBV5-1	TRBD2	TRBJ2-1
ASSLGWQGDNEQF	TRBV11-2	TRBD1	TRBJ2-1
ASSLDRNTFSGNTIY	TRBV11-2	TRBD1	TRBJ1-3
ASSYSDSAF	TRBV6-5	NA	TRBJ1-1
AWSVGVSGATQY	TRBV30	NA	TRBJ2-5
ASSVGTGSAGYT	TRBV2	NA	TRBJ1-2
ASSLLTNEQF	TRBV5-6	NA	TRBJ2-1
ASSLGRGTDTQY	TRBV5-1	NA	TRBJ2-3
ASSYSSGGTQY	TRBV6-5	NA	TRBJ2-5
ASSVGTGNNSPLH	TRBV2	TRBD1	TRBJ1-6
ASSSSYEQY	TRBV12-3/TRBV12-4	NA	TRBJ2-7
ASIQTGLLNEQF	TRBV5-1	NA	TRBJ2-1
ASSWTGYEQY	TRBV6-2/TRBV6-3	TRBD1	TRBJ2-7
ASSVGSDSYEQY	TRBV9	NA	TRBJ2-7
ASSQVGVGGEKLF	TRBV4-1	NA	TRBJ1-4
ASSPGQASSYEQY	TRBV18	TRBD1	TRBJ2-7
ASSMPRDGTGNEKLF	TRBV19	TRBD1	TRBJ1-4
ASSLGLAAYNEQF	TRBV7-6	TRBD2	TRBJ2-1
ASSANYEQY	TRBV2	NA	TRBJ2-7
SAPDLRGNTCELF	TRBV20-1	TRBD2	TRBJ2-2
ASSASEDTQY	TRBV19	NA	TRBJ2-3
SAEDRVSNQPQH	TRBV20-1	TRBD1	TRBJ1-5
SARDSIGNEQF	TRBV20-1	NA	TRBJ2-1
ATSGQGGSYGYT	TRBV24-1	TRBD1	TRBJ1-2
ASSQPAGANYGYT	TRBV7-9	NA	TRBJ1-2
ASSSRTSVSSYNEQF	TRBV5-6	TRBD2	TRBJ2-1
ASSLDGFGNQPQH	TRBV28	NA	TRBJ1-5
ASSEATGSYNEQF	TRBV6-1	NA	TRBJ2-1
ASSSRWDVALDTQY	TRBV28	NA	TRBJ2-3
SVDRGYNEQF	TRBV29-1	NA	TRBJ2-1
ASRRRQGQLDEQY	TRBV19	TRBD1	TRBJ2-7
ASSRGGAVYEQY	TRBV5-6	TRBD2	TRBJ2-7
ASRPGQGVAKNIQY	TRBV6-1	TRBD1	TRBJ2-4
ASTPTSGTYNEQF	TRBV3-1	TRBD2	TRBJ2-1
SARDPRLDYEQY	TRBV20-1	NA	TRBJ2-7
ASSPTAPGVTGKTEAF	TRBV7-3	NA	TRBJ1-1
ASRGAGGNYYEQY	TRBV28	TRBD2	TRBJ2-7
ASSAAQGGTGDLF	TRBV6-2/TRBV6-3	NA	TRBJ2-2
ASSPLGTSYEQY	TRBV4-2	NA	TRBJ2-7